A selection of T cell receptor beta chains follows, all from one sample in a study of STAT5B mutations in CD4+ large granular lymphocyte leukemia. Here immunoSEQ multiplex PCR was the method, and the copy in TCRdb shows in-frame clones only, minus some. The sample has several thousand clones, 76% seen once. Sample: PBMCs. These TCRs come from a woman aged 55 to 70 with CD4+ T-cell large granular lymphocyte leukemia. The CDR3 runs from the conserved cysteine through the conserved F or W. D genes are given only for firm matches. Only part of the rows carry a size: once, few, many, or a class if the clone is expanded.

clone_size	d_call	v_call	j_call	cdr3_aa	cdr3_nt
few	NA	TRBV19	TRBJ1-1	CASGQSLNTEAFF	TGTGCCAGTGGACAGTCTTTGAACACTGAAGCTTTCTTT
NA	TRBD1	TRBV10-3	TRBJ2-7	CAISESIQGATYEQYF	TGTGCCATCAGTGAGTCTATACAGGGGGCTACCTACGAGCAGTACTTC
few	TRBD1	TRBV5-1	TRBJ1-1	CASSSGQPNTEAFF	TGCGCCAGTTCCTCGGGACAGCCGAACACTGAAGCTTTCTTT
NA	TRBD1	TRBV28	TRBJ2-7	CASSPFRTGFAEQYF	TGTGCCAGCAGTCCCTTCCGGACAGGGTTCGCCGAGCAGTACTTC
NA	TRBD1	TRBV2	TRBJ2-1	CASRPTGQAYNEQFF	TGTGCCAGCAGACCAACGGGACAGGCCTACAATGAGCAGTTCTTC
NA	NA	TRBV7-7	TRBJ2-2	CASSFAGELFF	TGTGCCAGCAGCTTCGCCGGGGAGCTGTTTTTT
once	TRBD1	TRBV5-1	TRBJ2-2	CASSSAGQGKLIGELFF	TGCGCCAGCAGCTCTGCGGGACAGGGGAAGTTGATCGGGGAGCTGTTTTTT
NA	TRBD1	TRBV7-9	TRBJ1-2	CASSLDRVYGYTF	TGTGCCAGCAGCTTGGACAGGGTGTATGGCTACACCTTC
NA	NA	TRBV5-1	TRBJ1-1	CASRPGQNTEAFF	TGCGCCAGCCGACCCGGACAGAACACTGAAGCTTTCTTT
NA	TRBD1	TRBV19	TRBJ2-7	CASSTGGDYEQYF	TGTGCCAGCTCTACAGGGGGTGACTACGAGCAGTACTTC
NA	NA	TRBV4-1	TRBJ2-2	CASSQQAGTGELFF	TGCGCCAGCAGCCAACAAGCGGGCACCGGGGAGCTGTTTTTT
NA	TRBD1	TRBV15	TRBJ2-6	CATSRMGRGSSGANVLTF	TGTGCCACCAGCAGAATGGGCAGGGGGTCCTCTGGGGCCAACGTCCTGACTTTC
NA	NA	TRBV19	TRBJ1-2	CASSMGAGYNYGYTF	TGTGCCAGTAGTATGGGGGCAGGGTATAACTATGGCTACACCTTC
NA	NA	TRBV7-2	TRBJ2-4	CASSRGVGIAKNIQYF	TGTGCCAGCAGTCGAGGCGTAGGGATAGCCAAAAACATTCAGTACTTC
NA	NA	TRBV5-1	TRBJ1-1	CASSYDRFMNTEAFF	TGCGCCAGCAGCTACGACAGGTTCATGAACACTGAAGCTTTCTTT
NA	NA	TRBV28	TRBJ1-2	CASSLGRAHGYTF	TGTGCCAGCAGTTTAGGCAGGGCACATGGCTACACCTTC
NA	NA	TRBV7-2	TRBJ2-7	CASSFLASSYEQYF	TGTGCCAGCAGCTTCCTCGCGAGCTCCTACGAGCAGTACTTC
NA	TRBD1	TRBV19	TRBJ2-1	CASTGTGWNEQFF	TGTGCCAGTACCGGGACAGGGTGGAATGAGCAGTTCTTC
NA	NA	TRBV12-5	TRBJ2-2	CASGLRTGELFF	TGTGCTAGTGGTTTACGCACCGGGGAGCTGTTTTTT
few	NA	TRBV5-1	TRBJ2-5	CASSRTLVETQYF	TGCGCCAGCAGCCGGACACTGGTGGAGACCCAGTACTTC
NA	TRBD1	TRBV10-2	TRBJ1-2	CASSESRQGAGYGYTF	TGCGCCAGCAGTGAGTCCAGACAGGGTGCCGGGTATGGCTACACCTTC
NA	NA	TRBV18	TRBJ2-5	CASSPVVGRAGETQYF	TGTGCCAGCTCACCAGTCGTCGGCAGGGCAGGAGAGACCCAGTACTTC